The clone carrying this T cell receptor (beta chain) was found a few times. What it recognizes is unknown. The V gene end was trimmed by 4 bases and the J gene end by 1 base; junction bases not matched to a gene: 2. This CDR3 is 14 amino acids long. Germline-derived CDR1 and CDR2 are MRHNA and SNTAGT. Primers: 60 Vbeta forward and 13 Jbeta reverse. Sequencing was performed with immunoSEQ multiplex PCR; in TCRdb, only in-frame clones are kept and a portion is missing. The sample records around 150,000 clones, 75% being singletons. This specimen comes from a study of cytomegalovirus exposure and HLA in healthy donors. The wider study: Genotyping showed around 81% of about 370 donors falling in the Caucasian-associated ancestry cluster. Study-wide findings and caveats: More clonal expansion characterized HLA-associated TCR beta chains than equally common others in a later analysis. Three of the chains that were CMV-associated were confirmed in vitro to be specific for CMV antigens. Cytomegalovirus association was assigned to more than 150 TCR beta chains.

Material for sequencing was PBMCs. This chain connects TRBV6-4 to TRBJ1-1; TRBD1 matches at 8 bases. The sequence came from a male donor in good health and CMV-seronegative. Written as DNA, the CDR3 is TGTGCCAGCAGTGCGACAGGGGAGAACACTGAAGCTTTCTTT. This encodes CASSATGENTEAFF.